The clone carrying this TCR beta chain has more than one count but fewer than ten. Its antigen is unidentified. Repertoires were generated with immunoSEQ multiplex PCR, while TCRdb's copy carries only in-frame clones and drops some. Of 25,000 to 30,000 clones in the sample, 70% to 80% were seen once. Between the trimmed V and J ends, which lost 3 bases and 4 bases, there was a span of 13 bases. This CDR3 region has 14 residues. The germline CDR1 and CDR2 sequences are MDHEN and SYDVKM. The data originate from a study of OX40 agonist ivuxolimab in advanced cancers. The cohort excluded patients with autoimmune disease history or systemic immunosuppression. Study findings and constraints: Some nonresponders likewise displayed low normalized T-cell clonal expansion.

This chain connects TRBV28 to TRBJ2-7; D possibly matches TRBD1 or TRBD2 (5 bases each). The sequencing used CD4+ or CD8+ T cells sorted from blood, collected in a trial of the OX40 agonist ivuxolimab. The receptor was isolated from an adult with an advanced solid tumor such as melanoma, head and neck, liver or kidney cancer. CDR3 residues: CASSLRGARYEQYF. CDR3 nucleotides: TGTGCCAGCAGTTTGAGGGGCGCTAGGTACGAGCAGTACTTC.